The clone carrying this T cell receptor beta chain was detected many times. Its cognate antigen is unknown. This sample stems from a study of human T cells and chemical hapten exposure. About the study: Alopecia areata, totalis and universalis patients, mostly female, were included. Broader study findings: While controls formed fewer of them, expanded TCRs formed significantly more large CDR3 similarity clusters. Higher patch test scores went with higher counts of PT1 expanded TCRs.

Original data processing: A typical sample had roughly 91,000 TCRs, with roughly 20,000 to 700,000 overall. MiXCR, run by TCRdb on the RACE reads, gives a single entry per CDR3 protein. TCRdb's processing, not the study's, gives the V and J calls here. The sample yields about 80,000 distinct CDR3 sequences, 13% to 15% seen once. Time point indicated: pre-sensitization, week 0. The treatment denotes: therapeutic diphenylcyclopropenone sensitization with weekly scalp DPC. V shed 5 bases, J shed 1 base, and the junction held 0 bases outside the gene matches. The CDR3 contains 14 residues. Germline CDR1 MDHEN, CDR2 SYDVKM.

This chain connects TRBV28 to TRBJ2-3; 10 bases align to TRBD2. Specimen: whole blood, collected in connection with sensitization to the hapten diphenylcyclopropenone (DPC). The sequence came from a woman between 50 and 59 years old with alopecia areata. Some clones in this sample may be carry-over from other donors' samples. CDR3 sequence: CASSLAGGTDTQYF. The CDR3 coding sequence is TGTGCCAGCAGTCTAGCGGGAGGCACAGATACGCAGTATTTT.